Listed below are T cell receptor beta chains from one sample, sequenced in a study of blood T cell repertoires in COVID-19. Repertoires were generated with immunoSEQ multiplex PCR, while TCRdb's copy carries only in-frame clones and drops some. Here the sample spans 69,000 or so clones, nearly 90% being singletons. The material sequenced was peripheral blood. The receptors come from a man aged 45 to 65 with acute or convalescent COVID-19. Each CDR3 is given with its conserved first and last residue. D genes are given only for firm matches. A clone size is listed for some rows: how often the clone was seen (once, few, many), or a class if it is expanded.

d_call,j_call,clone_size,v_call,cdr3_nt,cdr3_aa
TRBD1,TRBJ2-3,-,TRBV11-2,TGTGCCAGCAGCTTCAGACAGGGGGGAGGCACAGATACGCAGTATTTT,CASSFRQGGGTDTQYF
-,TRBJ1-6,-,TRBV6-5,TGTGCCAGCAGTTCCACGAGGGGGGGTAATTCACCCCTCCACTTT,CASSSTRGGNSPLHF
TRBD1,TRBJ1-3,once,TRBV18,TGTGCCAGCTCACCCAGGTCGACAGGGAGAGGAAACACCATATATTTT,CASSPRSTGRGNTIYF
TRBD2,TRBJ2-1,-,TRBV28,TGTGCCAGCAACTTGGGACTAGCCAACAATGAGCAGTTCTTC,CASNLGLANNEQFF
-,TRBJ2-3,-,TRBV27,TGTGCCAGCAGTTTCGATACAGGGACAGATACGCAGTATTTT,CASSFDTGTDTQYF
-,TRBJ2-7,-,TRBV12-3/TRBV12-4,TGTGCCAGCAGTCCTACGAGCTCCTACGAGCAGTACTTC,CASSPTSSYEQYF
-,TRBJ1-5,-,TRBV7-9,TGTGCCAGCAGCTTAGACCCCGTACTCGGTCAGCCCCAGCATTTT,CASSLDPVLGQPQHF
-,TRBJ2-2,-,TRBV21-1,TGTGCCAGCAGCAAAGCGCTAATGGAGCGGGAGCCCGGGGAGCTGTTTTTT,CASSKALMEREPGELFF
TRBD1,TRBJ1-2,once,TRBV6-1,TGTGCCAGCAGAGAAGGGACAGGGGGCGCTAGCTATGGCTACACCTTC,CASREGTGGASYGYTF
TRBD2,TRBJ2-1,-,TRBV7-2,TGTGCCAGCAGGAAGCCCGGGACTAGCGGGGGTGAGCAGTTCTTC,CASRKPGTSGGEQFF
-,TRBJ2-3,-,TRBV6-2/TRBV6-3,TGTGCCAGCAGTTTCCGACTAGTTCCGGTACCAGATACGCAGTATTTT,CASSFRLVPVPDTQYF
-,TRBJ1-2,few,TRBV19,TGTGCCAGTAGTCCGAACAGGAACCATAACTATGGCTACACCTTC,CASSPNRNHNYGYTF
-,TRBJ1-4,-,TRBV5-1,TGCGCCAGCAGCACGGGAGTTAATGAAAAACTGTTTTTT,CASSTGVNEKLFF
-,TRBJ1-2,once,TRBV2,TGTGCCAGATTCCAACAGGGAGGCTACACCTTC,CARFQQGGYTF
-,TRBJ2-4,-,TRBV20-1,TGCAGTGCTAGTAATCCTGACTACCCCCAGAACATTCAGTACTTC,CSASNPDYPQNIQYF
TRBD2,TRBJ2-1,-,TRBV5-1,TGCGCCAGCAGCTTGAGTCTAGCGGGATCCAATGAGCAGTTCTTC,CASSLSLAGSNEQFF
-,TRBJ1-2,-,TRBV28,TGTGCCAGCTCTGGAGGGCCGAACTATGGCTACACCTTC,CASSGGPNYGYTF
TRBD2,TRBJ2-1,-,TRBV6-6,TGTGCCGCTTCGGGAGGGAGGTCCTACAATGAGCAGTTCTTC,CAASGGRSYNEQFF
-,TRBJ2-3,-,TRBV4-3,TGCGCCAGCAGCCAAGAGCAGCTAGCCTTGGATACGCAGTATTTT,CASSQEQLALDTQYF
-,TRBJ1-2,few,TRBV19,TGTGCCAGTAGTCTCCTGGACAGATATGGCTACACCTTC,CASSLLDRYGYTF
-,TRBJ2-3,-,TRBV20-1,TGCAGTGCTAGTGGTACAACCACAGATACGCAGTATTTT,CSASGTTTDTQYF
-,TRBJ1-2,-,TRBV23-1,TGCGCCAGCAGTCACCCGAGAGGTAGAAAAATCTATGGCTACACCTTC,CASSHPRGRKIYGYTF
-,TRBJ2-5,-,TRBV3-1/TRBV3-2,TGTGCCAGCAGGGCCAGCGGAGAAGAGACCCAGTACTTC,CASRASGEETQYF